Following are 32 T cell receptor beta chains from one sample sequenced in a study of control samples from healthy donors and cancer patients (TCRdb year 2020). Library generation was performed with the immunoSEQ multiplex PCR assay. Imported from immuneACCESS, the table was reduced by TCRdb to in-frame sequences with V and J called. These copies leave out some clones; in studies compared against another copy, an unresolved V gene accounts for under half, and the cause of the remainder is not known. Counted in this sample were 170,000 or so clones; approximately 92% of them appeared once. Together, the top ten hold about 2% of the sample. The sequenced sample was blood. The source is a woman aged 40 to 55 in good health.

This rearrangement joins TRBV6-1 to TRBJ1-2; 7 bases map to TRBD1. The trim removed 1 base at V and 8 bases at J, leaving 10 bases unmatched. The CDR3 covers 15 residues. CDR1 is MNHNS, CDR2 SASEGT, per germline. The DNA for the CDR3 is TGTGCCAGCAGTGAAGGGGGGACAGCGTGGTGGGGCTACACCTTC. Its translation is CASSEGGTAWWGYTF.

This clone was counted once. The rearrangement uses TRBV5-1 and TRBJ2-5; D remains ambiguous. The CDR3 spans 15 residues. V was clipped by 0 bases and J by 5 bases, with 14 bases between them. Germline V gene lookup returns CDR1 SGHRS and CDR2 YFSETQ. CDR3: CASSLEGLRMETQYF. CDR3 DNA sequence: TGCGCCAGCAGCTTGGAGGGATTAAGGATGGAGACCCAGTACTTC. The variable domain in full, completed from reference TRBV5-1 and TRBJ2-5, reads KAGVTQTPRYLIKTRGQQVTLSCSPISGHRSVSWYQQTPGQGLQFLFEYFSETQRNKGNFPGRFSGRQFSNSRSEMNVSTLELGDSALYLCASSLEGLRMETQYFGPGTRLLVL.

V usage is TRBV5-4 and J usage is TRBJ2-2, with 11 positions matching TRBD2. CDR3 length: 17 amino acids. V was pared by 0 bases and J by 5 bases, with 6 bases of the junction left unmatched. Germline CDR1 and CDR2: SGHNT and YYREEE (reference sequence). CDR3 loop: CASSLDSGGAGTGELFF. DNA of the CDR3: TGTGCCAGCAGCTTGGATAGCGGGGGGGCCGGTACCGGGGAGCTGTTTTTT.

The chain employs TRBV7-9 and TRBJ1-2; D not resolved. Trimming cost V 4 bases and J 4 bases, with 19 bases left between them. Germline values: CDR1 SEHNR, CDR2 FQNEAQ (reference sequence). This CDR3 has 16 amino acids. The CDR3, as DNA: TGTGCCAGCAGCTCCCTCCCCGCTCTGAACCCCTATGGCTACACCTTC. It specifies CASSSLPALNPYGYTF.

This rearrangement joins TRBV2 to TRBJ2-2; D remains ambiguous. The germline CDR1 and CDR2 sequences are SNHLY and FYNNEI. V was pared by 1 base and J by 6 bases, with 3 bases between. This CDR3 is built from 12 residues. In DNA, the CDR3 is TGTGCCAGCAGTGAAGGCCCCGGGGAGCTGTTTTTT. This encodes CASSEGPGELFF.

The J gene is TRBJ1-1, the V gene TRBV24-1, with a possible D match to TRBD1 (5 bases). The germline CDR1 and CDR2 sequences are KGHDR and SFDVKD. The CDR3 contains 11 residues. V was pared by 9 bases and J by 11 bases, with 15 bases between. Here the CDR3 reads CATSTWRDAFF. CDR3 bases: TGTGCCACCTCGACCTGGCGGGACGCTTTCTTT.

The gene calls are TRBV6-5 and TRBJ1-1; TRBD1 agrees at 7 bases. Germline-derived CDR1 and CDR2 are MNHEY and SVGAGI. The junction had 5 bases not matched to a gene; V was cut back by 3 bases and J by 4 bases. The CDR3 has 14 amino acids. The CDR3: CASSYTGESTEAFF. CDR3 nucleotides: TGTGCCAGCAGTTATACAGGGGAGTCCACTGAAGCTTTCTTT.

The V call is TRBV5-5, the J call TRBJ2-7; D is possibly TRBD2 (5 bases). Trimming removed 2 bases from V and 3 bases from J, with 12 bases in between. The CDR3 loop spans 14 amino acids. Germline lookup yields CDR1 SGHKS and CDR2 YYEKEE (reference sequence). The CDR3 reads CASSFLVGSYEQYF. The CDR3 DNA reads as TGTGCCAGCAGCTTCCTAGTGGGGAGCTACGAGCAGTACTTC.

This clone was detected a few times. This chain joins TRBV5-6 and TRBJ2-1, with D possibly matching TRBD2 (5 bases). CDR3 size: 13 residues. Trimming cost V 0 bases and J 8 bases, with 9 bases left between them. The germline CDR1 and CDR2 sequences are SGHDT and YYEEEE. The CDR3 protein is CASSLGMRDEQFF. CDR3 DNA: TGTGCCAGCAGCTTGGGGATGAGGGATGAGCAGTTCTTC. The full variable domain, rest sourced from reference TRBV5-6 and TRBJ2-1, is DAGVTQSPTHLIKTRGQQVTLRCSPKSGHDTVSWYQQALGQGPQFIFQYYEEEERQRGNFPDRFSGHQFPNYSSELNVNALLLGDSALYLCASSLGMRDEQFFGPGTRLTVL.

The rearrangement links TRBV6-5 to TRBJ2-7, with unresolved D. The V end was cut by 6 bases, the J end by 1 base, with 16 bases between. CDR1 MNHEY and CDR2 SVGAGI come from the germline V gene. The CDR3 extends over 15 amino acids. This CDR3 is CASSPRRSMSYEQYF. The CDR3 DNA follows: TGTGCCAGCAGCCCGCGACGTAGCATGTCCTACGAGCAGTACTTC.

This chain uses TRBV19 with TRBJ2-5; 11 bases match TRBD2. The trim removed 8 bases at V and 4 bases at J, leaving 6 bases unmatched. The CDR3 extends over 14 amino acids. The germline V gene has CDR1 LNHDA and CDR2 SQIVND (reference sequence). The CDR3 nucleotides read TGTGCCAGTGGGAGTAGCGGGGGGGGAGAGACCCAGTACTTC. This codes for CASGSSGGGETQYF.

The chain carries TRBV5-5 and TRBJ1-5, with D uncertain. Trimming cost V 0 bases and J 4 bases, with 8 bases left between them. This CDR3 contains 14 residues. Germline V gene sequence: CDR1 SGHKS, CDR2 YYEKEE (reference sequence). The DNA for the CDR3 is TGTGCCAGCAGCTTGGGGGTTGGTAATCAGCCCCAGCATTTT. Encoded protein: CASSLGVGNQPQHF.

V usage is TRBV5-1 and J usage is TRBJ2-2, with TRBD1 identical over 7 bases. Germline loops: CDR1 SGHRS, CDR2 YFSETQ. Trimming took 2 bases from V and 0 from J; bases not matched to a gene: 1. The CDR3 sequence is 15 residues long. The CDR3 loop reads CASSFTGANTGELFF. CDR3 DNA: TGCGCCAGCAGCTTCACAGGGGCGAACACCGGGGAGCTGTTTTTT.

The table lists this clone with a count of one. J is TRBJ2-7 and V is TRBV18; D is possibly TRBD1 (6 bases). Germline V lookup: CDR1 KGHSH, CDR2 LQKENI. V was clipped by 5 bases and J by 4 bases, with 15 bases between them. This CDR3 has 14 residues. CDR3 amino acids: CASSETGVTYEQYF. Here the CDR3 DNA reads TGTGCCAGCTCAGAGACAGGAGTTACGTACGAGCAGTACTTC.

The V and J genes are TRBV7-8 and TRBJ1-5, with D unresolved. V was trimmed by 5 bases and J by 3 bases, leaving 11 bases between them. Germline lookup yields CDR1 SGHVS and CDR2 FQNEAQ. There are 14 residues in the CDR3. This CDR3 reads CASSPSRLNQPQHF. CDR3 coding DNA: TGTGCCAGCAGCCCTTCGCGGCTCAATCAGCCCCAGCATTTT.

The J gene is TRBJ1-1, the V gene TRBV27; tentatively, D is TRBD1 (6 bases). In germline, CDR1 is MNHEY, CDR2 SMNVEV (reference sequence). Trimming shortened V by 6 bases and J by 5 bases, and 16 bases separated the two germline ends. This CDR3 spans 14 amino acids. The CDR3 spells CASSPRGVGTEAFF. CDR3 nucleotide sequence: TGTGCCAGCAGCCCCAGGGGAGTAGGGACTGAAGCTTTCTTT.

This sequence joins TRBV27 and TRBJ1-5, with 10 bases that match TRBD1. The germline gives CDR1 MNHEY, CDR2 SMNVEV (reference sequence). Trimming took 2 bases from V and 4 from J; bases not matched to a gene: 8. This CDR3 is 17 amino acids long. The CDR3 bases are TGTGCCAGCAGTTTAGTACCTCCGGGACAGGGGAATCAGCCCCAGCATTTT. The encoded protein is CASSLVPPGQGNQPQHF.

The rearrangement joins TRBV3-1 (or the pseudogene TRBV3-2) to TRBJ2-7, with D maybe TRBD2 (6 bases). Germline V gene sequence: CDR1 LGHDT, CDR2 YNNKEL (reference sequence). Trimming left V 0 bases short and J 2 bases short, with 8 bases between. This CDR3 region has 14 residues. CDR3 amino acids: CASSQDGGPYEQYF. The CDR3 DNA follows: TGTGCCAGCAGCCAAGACGGGGGACCCTACGAGCAGTACTTC.

The rearrangement uses TRBV5-1 and TRBJ2-3; perhaps TRBD1 as D (5 bases). Germline V gene lookup returns CDR1 SGHRS and CDR2 YFSETQ. There are 17 residues in the CDR3. V lost 6 bases to trimming and J lost 0 bases, with 20 bases between them. In DNA form, the CDR3 reads TGCGCCAGCACCCTCTCAGTAGGGGCGTGGAGCACAGATACGCAGTATTTT. This gives the protein CASTLSVGAWSTDTQYF.

The chain links TRBV18 to TRBJ1-1, with D hard to call. Germline CDR1 reads KGHSH; CDR2 reads LQKENI. The CDR3 consists of 16 residues. V gave up 2 bases and J gave up 4 bases, with 17 bases separating them. CDR3 nucleotide sequence: TGTGCCAGCTCACCATTAACAGTTATAAGCTTCACTGAAGCTTTCTTT. This codes for CASSPLTVISFTEAFF.

The sample holds one count of this clone. The V and J genes are TRBV29-1 and TRBJ2-1, with TRBD1 identical over 10 bases. J was trimmed by 4 bases and V by 7 bases; bases with no gene match: 10. The CDR3 length is 15 residues. Germline V gives CDR1 SQVTM, CDR2 ANQGSEA. For the CDR3, the DNA is TGCAGCGCCCTGATGCCGGGACAGGGGTACAATGAGCAGTTCTTC. Residues: CSALMPGQGYNEQFF.

This clone was recorded only once. The rearrangement joins TRBV7-3 to TRBJ2-1; no definite D call. In germline, CDR1 is SGHTA, CDR2 FQGTGA. This CDR3 region has 16 residues. Trimming shortened V by 1 base and J by 1 base, and 11 bases separated the two germline ends. The CDR3 region has the DNA TGTGCCAGCAGCTTAATAAGGCAAGCTTCCTACAATGAGCAGTTCTTC. Protein sequence: CASSLIRQASYNEQFF.

The chain joins TRBV5-4 to TRBJ1-1; D gene ambiguous. From germline, CDR1 is SGHNT and CDR2 YYREEE (reference sequence). Trimming took 0 bases from V and 5 from J, leaving 14 bases between them. This CDR3 has 15 amino acids. Here the CDR3 DNA reads TGTGCCAGCAGCTTGGCCACCACTATGACAACTGAAGCTTTCTTT. Its translation: CASSLATTMTTEAFF.

Remarks on this clone: Other DNA sequences in this specimen translate into the identical CDR3. The V gene is TRBV6-1, the J gene TRBJ1-1; 8 bases fit TRBD1. Germline loops: CDR1 MNHNS, CDR2 SASEGT. J gave up 4 bases and V 3 bases, and 4 bases lay outside the gene matches. The CDR3 is 14 amino acids. The CDR3 region has the DNA TGTGCCAGCAGTGAGCAGGGGGCAACCACTGAAGCTTTCTTT. It specifies CASSEQGATTEAFF.

The chain joins TRBV6-5 to TRBJ2-1; 8 bases fit TRBD1. CDR3 length: 16 residues. Trimming at V came to 1 base and at J to 1 base, leaving 3 bases not matched to a gene. Germline CDR1 reads MNHEY; CDR2 reads SVGAGI. CDR3 nucleotides: TGTGCCAGCAGTTACTTAAGACAGGGGTCCTACAATGAGCAGTTCTTC. Protein product: CASSYLRQGSYNEQFF.

J is TRBJ2-1 and V is TRBV28, with 8 bases identical to TRBD1. V was pared by 5 bases and J by 8 bases, with 14 bases of the junction left unmatched. The CDR3 covers 16 residues. Germline loops: CDR1 MDHEN, CDR2 SYDVKM. DNA of the CDR3: TGTGCCAGCAGTACCGATCGGGGCCCAGGGGGCGATGAGCAGTTCTTC. This codes for CASSTDRGPGGDEQFF.

This sequence joins TRBV5-1 and TRBJ1-2; 9 positions match TRBD1. Trimming cost V 2 bases and J 4 bases; bases outside gene matches: 3. Germline-derived CDR1 and CDR2 are SGHRS and YFSETQ. This CDR3 contains 14 residues. CDR3 nucleotide sequence: TGCGCCAGCAGCTTACAGGGGGCCAGCTATGGCTACACCTTC. Translating gives CASSLQGASYGYTF.

The chain employs TRBV5-6 and TRBJ1-1; no firm D call. The germline CDR1 and CDR2 sequences are SGHDT and YYEEEE. V was cut by 2 bases and J by 6 bases, with 5 bases left in between. This CDR3 is built from 11 residues. The chain's CDR3 is CASSFSAEAFF. In DNA, the CDR3 is TGTGCCAGCAGCTTTAGCGCTGAAGCTTTCTTT.

The chain couples TRBV13 to TRBJ2-7; 10 bases align to TRBD1. V dropped 5 bases and J dropped 5; count of bases not matched to a gene: 12. This CDR3 comprises 16 residues. From germline, CDR1 is PRHDT and CDR2 FYEKMQ (reference sequence). CDR3 in amino acids: CASSASGTGVVDEQYF. CDR3 in DNA: TGTGCCAGCAGCGCTTCCGGGACAGGGGTAGTTGACGAGCAGTACTTC.

The chain recombines TRBV19 with TRBJ1-2; TRBD1 aligns across 9 bases. The CDR3 is 13 residues long. Trimming removed 6 bases from V and 5 bases from J; junction bases left unmatched: 4. CDR1 LNHDA and CDR2 SQIVND come from the germline V gene (reference sequence). CDR3 bases: TGTGCCAGTAGACAGGGGGCCGGGTATGGCTACACCTTC. Translated: CASRQGAGYGYTF.

The chain combines TRBV28 with TRBJ1-4; D uncertain. V was shortened by 4 bases and J by 3 bases, with 9 bases between the two germline ends. Germline CDR1 MDHEN, CDR2 SYDVKM. This CDR3 contains 14 residues. The CDR3 spells CASSSGEPNEKLFF. For the CDR3, the DNA is TGTGCCAGCAGTTCAGGAGAGCCTAATGAAAAACTGTTTTTT.

Here the CDR3 DNA reads TGTGCCATCAGCGACAGACCTAATTCACCCCTCCACTTT. Translated, it gives CAISDRPNSPLHF. The chain joins TRBV10-3 to TRBJ1-6; weak D call: TRBD1 (5 bases). CDR1 ENHRY and CDR2 SYGVKD come from the germline V gene. V lost 6 bases and J 6 bases, leaving 9 bases between the germline ends. This CDR3 contains 13 residues.